This T cell receptor beta chain was captured by sequencing in a study of T cell responses to AZD1222 COVID-19 vaccine. Points on this clone: Its antigen is still unknown.

Germline V CDR1 and CDR2: MNHEY, SMNVEV (reference sequence). The CDR3 extends over 12 amino acids. V was pared by 2 bases and J by 5 bases, with 5 bases between. Data came from immunoSEQ multiplex PCR; TCRdb stores just in-frame clones and leaves some out. The table records about 160,000 clones, around 87% of them present only once. The study, taken as a whole, reports: Donor demographics were predominantly white British with a female majority; clonal diversity may be underestimated.

This clonotype originated in an adult in good health. The V call is TRBV27, the J call TRBJ2-3; no reliable D call. This material consisted of peripheral blood, taken on day 0 of AZD1222 vaccination. The CDR3 loop is CASSLSRDTQYF. Written as DNA, the CDR3 is TGTGCCAGCAGTTTAAGTCGAGATACGCAGTATTTT.